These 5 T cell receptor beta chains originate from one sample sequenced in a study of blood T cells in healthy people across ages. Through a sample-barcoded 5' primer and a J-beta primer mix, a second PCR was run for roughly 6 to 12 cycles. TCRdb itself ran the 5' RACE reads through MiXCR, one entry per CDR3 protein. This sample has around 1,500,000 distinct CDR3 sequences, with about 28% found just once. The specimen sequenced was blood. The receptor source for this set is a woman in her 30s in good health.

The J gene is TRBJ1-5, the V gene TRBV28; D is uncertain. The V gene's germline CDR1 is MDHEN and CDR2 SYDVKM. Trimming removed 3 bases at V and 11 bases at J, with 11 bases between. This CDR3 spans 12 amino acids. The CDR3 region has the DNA TGTGCCAGCAGTTTTTATTCGGAGACCCAGCATTTT. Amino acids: CASSFYSETQHF.

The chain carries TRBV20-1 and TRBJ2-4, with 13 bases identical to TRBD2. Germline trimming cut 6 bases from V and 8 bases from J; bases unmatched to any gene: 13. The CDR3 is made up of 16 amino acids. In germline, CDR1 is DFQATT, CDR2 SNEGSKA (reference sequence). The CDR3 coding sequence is TGCAGTGCGTCCTATTCCGGGACTAGCGGGGTAGACATTCAGTACTTC. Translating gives CSASYSGTSGVDIQYF.

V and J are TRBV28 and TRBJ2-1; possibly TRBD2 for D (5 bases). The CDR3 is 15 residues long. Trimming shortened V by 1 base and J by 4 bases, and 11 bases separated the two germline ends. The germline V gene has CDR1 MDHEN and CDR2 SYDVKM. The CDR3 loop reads CASSLFYGNYNEQFF. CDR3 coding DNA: TGTGCCAGCAGTTTATTTTACGGGAATTACAATGAGCAGTTCTTC.

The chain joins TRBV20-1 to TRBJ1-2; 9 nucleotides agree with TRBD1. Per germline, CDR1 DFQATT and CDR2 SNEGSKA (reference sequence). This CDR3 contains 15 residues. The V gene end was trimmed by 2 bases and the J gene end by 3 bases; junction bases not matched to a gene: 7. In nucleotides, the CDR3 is TGCAGTGCTAGACCGACGACAGGGGGGTACTATGGCTACACCTTC. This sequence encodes CSARPTTGGYYGYTF.

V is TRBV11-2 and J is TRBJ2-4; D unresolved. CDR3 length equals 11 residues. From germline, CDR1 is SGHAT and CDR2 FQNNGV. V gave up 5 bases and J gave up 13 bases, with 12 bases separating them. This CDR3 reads CASSPVKEQYF. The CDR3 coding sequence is TGTGCCAGCAGCCCCGTAAAAGAGCAGTACTTC.